Each of the 5 T cell receptor beta chains below was sequenced from the same sample in a study of T cell changes during pregnancy in multiple sclerosis. Sequenced by immunoSEQ multiplex PCR; TCRdb stores in-frame clones only, minus some. This sample has around 75,000 clones, with roughly 91% found just once. Sequenced here: CD4+ T cells from peripheral blood mononuclear cells, sampled in the third trimester of pregnancy. These receptors all come from a female donor in good health, enrolled as a control in a pregnancy study.

The chain has TRBV7-9 and TRBJ2-7, with a possible D match to TRBD1 (6 bases). Germline CDR1 and CDR2: SEHNR and FQNEAQ (reference sequence). Deletions cut 1 base from V and 7 bases from J, with 14 bases between. The CDR3 is 14 residues long. CDR3 in DNA: TGTGCCAGCAGCTTAGTACAGGGTAGGATAGAGCAGTACTTC. Encoded protein: CASSLVQGRIEQYF.

The chain joins TRBV6-5 to TRBJ2-4; no reliable D call. The CDR3 has 16 amino acids. The germline V gene encodes CDR1 MNHEY and CDR2 SVGAGI. Trimming stripped 0 bases from V and 0 bases from J, with 9 bases between. CDR3 DNA sequence: TGTGCCAGCAGTTACTCACCGACATTAGCCAAAAACATTCAGTACTTC. Translation gives CASSYSPTLAKNIQYF.

The chain employs TRBV6-5 and TRBJ1-4; TRBD1 matches 7 bases. Germline loops: CDR1 MNHEY, CDR2 SVGAGI. J was trimmed by 7 bases and V by 0 bases; bases with no gene match: 5. The CDR3 totals 15 residues. This CDR3 reads CASSYSGQGGEKLFF. DNA for the CDR3: TGTGCCAGCAGTTACTCGGGCCAGGGGGGTGAAAAACTGTTTTTT.

The chain joins TRBV27 to TRBJ1-2, with a tentative D call TRBD1 (5 bases). The CDR3 spans 13 residues. Germline CDR1 reads MNHEY; CDR2 reads SMNVEV (reference sequence). The ends were cut back, 1 base at V and 6 bases at J, with 9 bases in the middle. CDR3 amino acids: CASSLWGDDGYTF. CDR3 nucleotide sequence: TGTGCCAGCAGTTTATGGGGGGATGATGGCTACACCTTC.

J is TRBJ1-1 and V is TRBV19, with 7 positions matching TRBD1. CDR3 length: 14 residues. Looked up from germline, CDR1 is LNHDA and CDR2 is SQIVND (reference sequence). V shed 5 bases, J shed 5 bases, and the junction held 8 bases outside the gene matches. The CDR3 here is CASSSLTGRTEAFF. CDR3 sequence (DNA): TGTGCCAGTAGTTCTCTGACAGGGAGAACTGAAGCTTTCTTT.